A selection of T cell receptor beta chains follows, all from one sample in a study of blood T cell repertoires in COVID-19. Only in-frame clones appear in the TCRdb table, and some are missing; sequencing was by immunoSEQ multiplex PCR. The top ten clones hold more than 8.5% of a sample with tens of thousands of clones, more than 80% of them seen once. The sample comprised peripheral blood. The receptors here all came from a man in his sixties in a cohort sampled during active COVID-19. Both conserved end residues are part of each CDR3. D genes are given only for firm matches. Clone size is shown for a subset of rows, as once, few, many or a class of expanded clone.

D gene	clone size	V gene	J gene	CDR3 DNA	CDR3 protein
TRBD2	.	TRBV27	TRBJ2-7	TGTGCCAGCAGTTGGCGGGAGGGGGGCTCGTACGAGCAGTACTTC	CASSWREGGSYEQYF
.	.	TRBV6-5	TRBJ2-2	TGTGCCAGCAGACAATCAGGGTCGTTCGGGGAGCTGTTTTTT	CASRQSGSFGELFF
.	.	TRBV25-1	TRBJ1-1	TGTGCCAGCAGTGAGTCCCCCTACACAGGGAACACTGAAGCTTTCTTT	CASSESPYTGNTEAFF
TRBD2	.	TRBV19	TRBJ2-7	TGTGCCAGTAGTAGGACTAGCGGGTTTTACGAGCAGTACTTC	CASSRTSGFYEQYF
TRBD2	.	TRBV9	TRBJ2-3	TGTGCCAGCAGCTTCCGCCCTGGGACTAGCGGAAGCACAGATACGCAGTATTTT	CASSFRPGTSGSTDTQYF
.	.	TRBV5-1	TRBJ2-5	TGCGCCAGCAGCTCCTCCGGGGGAGGAGAGACCCAGTACTTC	CASSSSGGGETQYF
TRBD2	.	TRBV4-2	TRBJ2-3	TGTGCCAGCAGCCAAGATGGGGGACTAGCGGGGGAAACAGATACGCAGTATTTT	CASSQDGGLAGETDTQYF
.	.	TRBV7-2	TRBJ1-2	TGTGCCAGCAGACCAGCGGGGTCTGGCTACACCTTC	CASRPAGSGYTF
TRBD1	many	TRBV12-5	TRBJ1-2	TGTGCTAGTGGTTTGGACGACAGGGTTGCTGGCTACACCTTC	CASGLDDRVAGYTF
.	.	TRBV29-1	TRBJ1-2	TGCAGCGTTGAAGTAACGGGGAATGGCTACACCTTC	CSVEVTGNGYTF
TRBD2	few	TRBV28	TRBJ2-7	TGTGCCAGCAGTCAGGGAGGGAACGAGCAGTACTTC	CASSQGGNEQYF
TRBD1	.	TRBV7-9	TRBJ1-3	TGTGCCAGCAGCCAGGGGGGCAACACCATATATTTT	CASSQGGNTIYF
TRBD1	.	TRBV19	TRBJ1-1	TGTGCCAGTAGTATTCAGGGGGTGAACACTGAAGCTTTCTTT	CASSIQGVNTEAFF
TRBD2	once	TRBV29-1	TRBJ2-7	TGCAGCGTAGCTTTAGCGGGAGCAGCGAAGAGAACATACTACGAGCAGTACTTC	CSVALAGAAKRTYYEQYF
.	few	TRBV4-3	TRBJ2-1	TGCGCCAGCAGCCAAGATACGGGCAGGGCGGATGAGCAGTTCTTC	CASSQDTGRADEQFF
.	.	TRBV21-1	TRBJ2-1	TGTGCCAGCGGGTTAAGGACAGGGGTGGACAATGAGCAGTTCTTC	CASGLRTGVDNEQFF
.	.	TRBV5-1	TRBJ2-3	TGCGCCAGCAGCTTAGAAAAGGGGACACGGACAGATACGCAGTATTTT	CASSLEKGTRTDTQYF
.	.	TRBV5-4	TRBJ2-7	TGTGCCAGCAGCAAACAGGGTTACGAGCAGTACTTC	CASSKQGYEQYF
TRBD1	.	TRBV19	TRBJ1-2	TGTGCCAGTAGCGGGACAGCGTATGGCTACACCTTC	CASSGTAYGYTF
.	.	TRBV2	TRBJ2-7	TGTGCCAGCAGTGAAGCAAAAGCAAGCGACGAGCAGTACTTC	CASSEAKASDEQYF
.	.	TRBV19	TRBJ1-5	TGTGCCAGTAGTATAAGTCGAGACAGGCGGACCGTGCCCCAGCATTTT	CASSISRDRRTVPQHF
TRBD2	.	TRBV28	TRBJ2-1	TGTGCCAGCAGTTTAACGGGAGGGTCGGTTGAGCAGTTCTTC	CASSLTGGSVEQFF
TRBD1	.	TRBV9	TRBJ2-5	TGTGCCAGCAGCGTGCCGGAGGGGGACAGGGGCCAAGAGACCCAGTACTTC	CASSVPEGDRGQETQYF
.	.	TRBV6-5	TRBJ2-7	TGTGCCACAAGGGTAGGACAGTTAACGTCCTACGAGCAGTACTTC	CATRVGQLTSYEQYF
TRBD2	few	TRBV7-2	TRBJ2-5	TGTGCCAGCAGCTTAGTGTGGCGGGAGGGCCGCGAGACCCAGTACTTC	CASSLVWREGRETQYF
TRBD1	.	TRBV18	TRBJ2-7	TGTGCCAGCTCACCCCAGGGACAGGGGACCTACGAGCAGTACTTC	CASSPQGQGTYEQYF
.	.	TRBV7-9	TRBJ2-7	TGTGCCAGCAGCTTATATGAGTCCTACGAGCAGTACTTC	CASSLYESYEQYF
.	.	TRBV7-9	TRBJ1-4	TGTGCCAGCAGCGATAGGGGGTCCGGCGGAGAAAAACTGTTTTTT	CASSDRGSGGEKLFF
.	.	TRBV7-8	TRBJ2-7	TGTGCCAGCAGCTTAGGAGAGGTTAGGACAATCTACGAGCAGTACTTC	CASSLGEVRTIYEQYF
TRBD2	.	TRBV19	TRBJ2-1	TGTGCCAGTGGGGTGAGGCGGGGGTCCTACAATGAGCAGTTCTTC	CASGVRRGSYNEQFF
.	few	TRBV19	TRBJ2-1	TGTGCCAGTAAAATCCTAGGCGGGAATGAGCAGTTCTTC	CASKILGGNEQFF
TRBD1	.	TRBV28	TRBJ1-5	TGTGCCAGCAGTTTACTTTACGGGACAGGGCGGAGTCAGCCCCAGCATTTT	CASSLLYGTGRSQPQHF
TRBD1	.	TRBV9	TRBJ2-5	TGTGCCAGCAGCGTAGCTGACAGGGGATACCAAGAGACCCAGTACTTC	CASSVADRGYQETQYF
.	.	TRBV4-1	TRBJ1-4	TGCGCCAGCAGCCGTGGGGACAAGGGGCCAGAAAAACTGTTTTTT	CASSRGDKGPEKLFF
TRBD2	few	TRBV19	TRBJ2-1	TGTGCCAGTAGTATAGGCGGGGGAGGAATAAATGAGCAGTTCTTC	CASSIGGGGINEQFF
.	.	TRBV5-4	TRBJ2-7	TGTGCCAGCAGCTTGGGTGTAGCGGAGCCCTACGAGCAGTACTTC	CASSLGVAEPYEQYF
TRBD1	.	TRBV11-3	TRBJ1-1	TGTGCCAGCAGCTCGCGACAGGGGCACACTGAAGCTTTCTTT	CASSSRQGHTEAFF
.	once	TRBV30	TRBJ2-2	TGTGCCTGGAGTAGGGGTACCGCGAACACCGGGGAGCTGTTTTTT	CAWSRGTANTGELFF
.	.	TRBV12-3/TRBV12-4	TRBJ2-7	TGTGCCAGCAGTGGACAGCTCACCTACGAGCAGTACTTC	CASSGQLTYEQYF
.	.	TRBV7-9	TRBJ2-5	TGTGCCAGCAGCCCGACTAGTCAGCAAGAGACCCAGTACTTC	CASSPTSQQETQYF
TRBD1	.	TRBV11-2	TRBJ2-1	TGTGCCAGCAGCTCCAGACAGGGAAGCAATGAGCAGTTCTTC	CASSSRQGSNEQFF
TRBD2	.	TRBV4-2	TRBJ2-5	TGTGCCAGCAGCCAAGGAAGGTCCTCGACTAGCGGGACGGAGACCCAGTACTTC	CASSQGRSSTSGTETQYF
TRBD1	.	TRBV7-6	TRBJ2-2	TGTGCCAGCAGCCGCGAACAGGGGTTCGTCACCGGGGAGCTGTTTTTT	CASSREQGFVTGELFF
TRBD1	.	TRBV5-1	TRBJ2-3	TGCGCCAGCAGCCCGATATCTGGGACAGGGAGCACAGATACGCAGTATTTT	CASSPISGTGSTDTQYF
TRBD1	.	TRBV19	TRBJ2-3	TGTGCCAGTAGTGGAACAGGGGGCGCGACCACAGATACGCAGTATTTT	CASSGTGGATTDTQYF
.	.	TRBV29-1	TRBJ2-7	TGCAGCGTTGCGACAGAGAGCTCCTACGAGCAGTACTTC	CSVATESSYEQYF
.	.	TRBV7-9	TRBJ1-1	TGTGCCAGCTCTGGGGCGTACACTGAAGCTTTCTTT	CASSGAYTEAFF
.	.	TRBV5-1	TRBJ1-1	TGCGCCAGCAGCGCGGACAGGAACACTGAAGCTTTCTTT	CASSADRNTEAFF
TRBD2	few	TRBV3-1/TRBV3-2	TRBJ2-1	TGTGCCAGCAGCGAGAGCGGGGGCCGGTACAATGAGCAGTTCTTC	CASSESGGRYNEQFF
.	once	TRBV9	TRBJ2-7	TGTGCCAGCAGCGTAGCGGCAGGTTCATACGAGCAGTACTTC	CASSVAAGSYEQYF
TRBD1	.	TRBV5-1	TRBJ2-6	TGCGCCAGCAGCGTGCTGACAGGGACCTCTGGGGCCAACGTCCTGACTTTC	CASSVLTGTSGANVLTF
TRBD2	.	TRBV19	TRBJ2-1	TGTGCCAGTAGTCCCCCGGGGCTAGCGGACAATGAGCAGTTCTTC	CASSPPGLADNEQFF
.	.	TRBV2	TRBJ1-4	TGTGCCAGCAGATACCCCCAGGCCTCTGAAAAACTGTTTTTT	CASRYPQASEKLFF
TRBD1	.	TRBV28	TRBJ2-7	TGTGCCAGCAGACGCGCCGGGACAGCGTACGAGCAGTACTTC	CASRRAGTAYEQYF
.	.	TRBV20-1	TRBJ2-1	TGCAGTGCCCCGCTAGGCGATGAGCAGTTCTTC	CSAPLGDEQFF
TRBD1	.	TRBV6-2/TRBV6-3	TRBJ2-3	TGTGCCAGCAGTTATGGAGGGACAGGGACAGATACGCAGTATTTT	CASSYGGTGTDTQYF
TRBD1	.	TRBV3-1/TRBV3-2	TRBJ2-7	TGTGCCAGCAGCCTCCGGGACAGCTCCTACGAGCAGTACTTC	CASSLRDSSYEQYF
TRBD2	.	TRBV27	TRBJ2-1	TGTGCCAGCAGTTCGGGGAGGGTTGAGCAGTTCTTC	CASSSGRVEQFF